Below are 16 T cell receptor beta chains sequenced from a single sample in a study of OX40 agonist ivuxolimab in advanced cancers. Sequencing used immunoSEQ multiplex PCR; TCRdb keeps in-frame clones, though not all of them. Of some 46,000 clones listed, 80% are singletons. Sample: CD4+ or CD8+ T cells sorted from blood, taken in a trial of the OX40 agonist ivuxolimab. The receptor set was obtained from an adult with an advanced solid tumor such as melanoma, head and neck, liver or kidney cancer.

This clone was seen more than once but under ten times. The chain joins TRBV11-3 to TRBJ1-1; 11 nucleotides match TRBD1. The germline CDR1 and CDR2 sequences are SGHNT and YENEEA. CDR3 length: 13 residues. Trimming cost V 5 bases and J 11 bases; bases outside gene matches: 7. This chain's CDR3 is CASSPGQGAKAFF. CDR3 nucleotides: TGTGCCAGCAGCCCCGGACAGGGGGCTAAGGCTTTCTTT. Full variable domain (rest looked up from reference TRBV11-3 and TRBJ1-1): EAGVVQSPRYKIIEKKQPVAFWCNPISGHNTLYWYLQNLGQGPELLIRYENEEAVDDSQLPKDRFSAERLKGVDSTLKIQPAELGDSAVYLCASSPGQGAKAFFGQGTRLTVV.

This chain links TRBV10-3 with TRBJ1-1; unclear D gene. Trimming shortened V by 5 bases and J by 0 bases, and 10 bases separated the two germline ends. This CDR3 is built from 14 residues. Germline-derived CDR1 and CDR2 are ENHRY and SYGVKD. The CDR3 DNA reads TGTGCCATCAGTCACTCTACAGTGAACACTGAAGCTTTCTTT. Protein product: CAISHSTVNTEAFF.

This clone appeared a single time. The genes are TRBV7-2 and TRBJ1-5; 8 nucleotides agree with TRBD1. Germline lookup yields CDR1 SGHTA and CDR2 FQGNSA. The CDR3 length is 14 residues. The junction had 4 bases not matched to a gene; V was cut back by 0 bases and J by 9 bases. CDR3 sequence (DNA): TGTGCCAGCAGCTTAGCGGGGACAGGAGGGCCCCAGCATTTT. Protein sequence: CASSLAGTGGPQHF.

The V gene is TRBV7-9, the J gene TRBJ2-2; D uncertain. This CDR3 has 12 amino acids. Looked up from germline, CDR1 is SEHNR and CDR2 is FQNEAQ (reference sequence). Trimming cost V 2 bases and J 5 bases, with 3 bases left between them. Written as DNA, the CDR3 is TGTGCCAGCAGCTTAAGTACCGGGGAGCTGTTTTTT. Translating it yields CASSLSTGELFF.

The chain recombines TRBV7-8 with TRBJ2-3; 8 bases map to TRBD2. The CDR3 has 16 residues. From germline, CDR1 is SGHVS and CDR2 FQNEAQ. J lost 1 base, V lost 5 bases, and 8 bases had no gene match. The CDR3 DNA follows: TGTGCCAGCAGCCCACCCCTGCGGGAGGGCACAGATACGCAGTATTTT. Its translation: CASSPPLREGTDTQYF.

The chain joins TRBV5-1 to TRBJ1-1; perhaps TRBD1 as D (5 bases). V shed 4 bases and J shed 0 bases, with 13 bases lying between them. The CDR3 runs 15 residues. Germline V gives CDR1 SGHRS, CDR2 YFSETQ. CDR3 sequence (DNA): TGCGCCAGCAGCCCCGTAGGGGCCATGAACACTGAAGCTTTCTTT. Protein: CASSPVGAMNTEAFF.

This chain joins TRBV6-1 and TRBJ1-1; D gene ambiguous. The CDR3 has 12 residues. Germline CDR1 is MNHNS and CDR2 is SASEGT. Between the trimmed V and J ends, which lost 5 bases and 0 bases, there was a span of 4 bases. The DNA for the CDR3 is TGTGCCAGCAGTACCGTGAACACTGAAGCTTTCTTT. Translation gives CASSTVNTEAFF.

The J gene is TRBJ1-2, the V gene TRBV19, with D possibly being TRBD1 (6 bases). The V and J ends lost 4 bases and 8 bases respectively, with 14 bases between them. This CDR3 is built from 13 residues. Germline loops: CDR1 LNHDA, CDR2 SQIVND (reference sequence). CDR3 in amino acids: CASSTHQGRGYTF. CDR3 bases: TGTGCCAGTAGTACACATCAGGGGAGAGGCTACACCTTC.

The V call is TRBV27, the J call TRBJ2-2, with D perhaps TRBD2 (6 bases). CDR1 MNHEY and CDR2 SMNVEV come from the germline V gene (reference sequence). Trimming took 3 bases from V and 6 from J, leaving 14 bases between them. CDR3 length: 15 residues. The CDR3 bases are TGTGCCAGCAGTTTGACGGGGGTACTCCCCGGGGAGCTGTTTTTT. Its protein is CASSLTGVLPGELFF.

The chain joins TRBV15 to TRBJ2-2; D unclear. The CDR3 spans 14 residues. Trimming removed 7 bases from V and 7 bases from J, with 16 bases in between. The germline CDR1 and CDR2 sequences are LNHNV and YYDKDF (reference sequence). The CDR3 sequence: CATTEGFRGGELFF. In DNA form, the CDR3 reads TGTGCCACCACTGAAGGGTTCCGCGGCGGGGAGCTGTTTTTT.

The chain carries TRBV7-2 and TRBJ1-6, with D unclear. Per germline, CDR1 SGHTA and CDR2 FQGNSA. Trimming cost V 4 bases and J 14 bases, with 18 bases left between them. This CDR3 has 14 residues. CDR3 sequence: CASSSSGSDFTLHF. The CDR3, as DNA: TGTGCCAGCAGCTCGTCGGGTAGCGACTTCACCCTCCACTTT.

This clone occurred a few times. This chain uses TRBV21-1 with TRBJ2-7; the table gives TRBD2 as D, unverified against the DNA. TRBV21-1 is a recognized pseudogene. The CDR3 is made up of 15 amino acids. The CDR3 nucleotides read TGTGCCAGCAGCCCCCGGGAGACGTTCCTTCACGAGCAGTACTTC. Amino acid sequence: CASSPRETFLHEQYF.

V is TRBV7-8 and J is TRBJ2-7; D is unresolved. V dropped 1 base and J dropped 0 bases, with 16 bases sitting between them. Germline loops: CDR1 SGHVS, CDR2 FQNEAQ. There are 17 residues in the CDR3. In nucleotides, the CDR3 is TGTGCCAGCAGCTTAGGCGGATTAGGCTATTTCTCCTACGAGCAGTACTTC. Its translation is CASSLGGLGYFSYEQYF.

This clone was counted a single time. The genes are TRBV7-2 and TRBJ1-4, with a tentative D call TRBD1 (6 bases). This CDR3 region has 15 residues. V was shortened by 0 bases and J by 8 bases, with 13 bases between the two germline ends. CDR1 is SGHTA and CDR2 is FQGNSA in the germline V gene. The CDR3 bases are TGTGCCAGCAGCTTAGCCAAGGGGGTGGGGGAAAAACTGTTTTTT. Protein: CASSLAKGVGEKLFF. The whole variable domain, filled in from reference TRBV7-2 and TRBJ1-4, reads GAGVSQSPSNKVTEKGKDVELRCDPISGHTALYWYRQSLGQGLEFLIYFQGNSAPDKSGLPSDRFSAERTGGSVSTLTIQRTQQEDSAVYLCASSLAKGVGEKLFFGSGTQLSVL.

CDR3 amino acids: CASSQEGQGYHGYTF. The CDR3 bases are TGTGCCAGCAGCCAAGAGGGACAGGGGTACCATGGCTACACCTTC. This chain uses TRBV4-2 with TRBJ1-2; the match to TRBD1 covers 10 bases. Germline V gives CDR1 LGHNA, CDR2 YNFKEQ. This CDR3 spans 15 amino acids. Losses at the gene ends were 0 bases for V and 6 bases for J; bases not matched to a gene: 4.

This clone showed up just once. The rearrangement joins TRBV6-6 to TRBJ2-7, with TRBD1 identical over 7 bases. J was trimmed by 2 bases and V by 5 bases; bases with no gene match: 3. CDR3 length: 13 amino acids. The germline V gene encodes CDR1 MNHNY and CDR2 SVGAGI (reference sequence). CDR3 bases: TGTGCCAGCAGTCGTACAGGGGCCTACGAGCAGTACTTC. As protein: CASSRTGAYEQYF.